The clone carrying this TCR beta chain came up a few times. Its target is not known. Sequenced material consisted of expressed TCRB transcripts (all of the isolated RNA was reverse transcribed). Only in-frame clones appear in the TCRdb table, and some are missing; sequencing was by immunoSEQ multiplex PCR. Of over 200,000 clones listed, approximately 11% are singletons. The data stem from a study of beta chain features in type 1 diabetes. The study's findings and limits: Shorter TCRB CDR3s, moderately but significantly so, marked every one of the four CD4+ subsets in Type 1 diabetes patients. There was a possibility that cDNA sequencing over-represented cells with high TCR expression.

Sorting that relied on CD45RO/CCR7/CD25/CD127/CD95/CD27 yielded CD4+ naive, central memory, regulatory and stem cell-like memory cells. Trimming removed 3 bases at V and 0 bases at J, with 3 bases between. This CDR3 contains 13 residues. CDR1 and CDR2 from the germline V gene are SGHVS and FQNEAQ. The genes are TRBV7-8 and TRBJ1-5; D remains unclear. The material sequenced was naive CD4+ T cells from blood. The clonotype originates from a man aged 25-40 years with type 1 diabetes. CDR3 DNA sequence: TGTGCCAGCAGCTTTCGTAGCAATCAGCCCCAGCATTTT. It translates to CASSFRSNQPQHF.